Below, 25 T cell receptor beta chains from the same sample are listed, as sequenced in a study of human T cells and chemical hapten exposure. Specified time point: patch test 2, 6 weeks after DPC sensitization. The treatment: therapeutic diphenylcyclopropenone sensitization with weekly scalp DPC. TCRdb re-analysed the RACE reads in MiXCR, keeping a single row per CDR3 protein. The sample records around 130,000 distinct CDR3 sequences, approximately 12% being singletons. This specimen consisted of whole blood, obtained in connection with sensitization to the hapten diphenylcyclopropenone (DPC). These receptor sequences come from a woman between 50 and 59 years old with alopecia areata. Some clones in this sample may be carry-over from other donors' samples.

This clonotype has a handful of counts. The rearrangement links TRBV3-1 to TRBJ2-1; 12 nucleotides agree with TRBD2. This CDR3 is 17 amino acids long. In germline, CDR1 is LGHDT, CDR2 YNNKEL (reference sequence). The trim removed 4 bases at V and 5 bases at J, leaving 9 bases unmatched. The CDR3: CASSPEPGLAGNNEQFF. The CDR3 DNA reads as TGTGCCAGCAGCCCCGAACCCGGACTAGCGGGGAACAATGAGCAGTTCTTC.

The genes are TRBV19 and TRBJ2-1, with a possible D match to TRBD1 (6 bases). The CDR3 spans 14 residues. Germline CDR1 and CDR2: LNHDA and SQIVND (reference sequence). V shed 5 bases and J shed 2 bases, with 10 bases lying between them. The CDR3 reads CASSRGQTYNEQFF. CDR3 DNA sequence: TGTGCCAGTAGTCGCGGACAGACCTACAATGAGCAGTTCTTC.

This clonotype occurred a few times. The chain combines TRBV4-1 with TRBJ2-6; the match to TRBD1 covers 7 bases. The germline gives CDR1 MGHRA, CDR2 YSYEKL. This CDR3 comprises 17 residues. The trim removed 1 base at V and 4 bases at J, leaving 7 bases unmatched. The DNA of the CDR3 is TGCGCCAGCAGCCAAGGCGAAGGGGGCGTGGGGGCCAACGTCCTGACTTTC. Residues: CASSQGEGGVGANVLTF.

The rearrangement joins TRBV9 to TRBJ1-3; 7 nucleotides match TRBD1. With 3 bases clipped from V and 0 bases from J, the junction kept 12 bases outside the gene matches. CDR3 size: 18 residues. Germline V gene sequence: CDR1 SGDLS, CDR2 YYNGEE. CDR3 coding DNA: TGTGCCAGCAGCGCTACTCGACAGGGTACGGGCTCTGGAAACACCATATATTTT. This encodes CASSATRQGTGSGNTIYF.

In this sample, this clonotype turned up a few times. The chain joins TRBV7-2 to TRBJ2-1; TRBD2 aligns across 9 bases. The V gene's germline CDR1 is SGHTA and CDR2 FQGNSA. There are 16 residues in the CDR3. The V gene end was trimmed by 2 bases and the J gene end by 0 bases; junction bases not matched to a gene: 2. The CDR3 nucleotides read TGTGCCAGCAGCTTAACTAGCGGGTTCTCCTACAATGAGCAGTTCTTC. Encoded protein: CASSLTSGFSYNEQFF.

V and J are TRBV27 and TRBJ2-3; 7 nucleotides align to TRBD1. CDR1 is MNHEY and CDR2 is SMNVEV in the germline V gene (reference sequence). Germline trimming cut 0 bases from V and 6 bases from J; bases unmatched to any gene: 6. This CDR3 has 15 amino acids. CDR3 amino acids: CASSLSRGGADTQYF. The CDR3 DNA reads as TGTGCCAGCAGTTTATCGAGAGGGGGCGCGGATACGCAGTATTTT.

This clonotype was recorded a few times. V usage is TRBV9 and J usage is TRBJ1-1, with D perhaps matching TRBD1 (6 bases). CDR3 size: 14 residues. Looked up from germline, CDR1 is SGDLS and CDR2 is YYNGEE. The V end lost 3 bases, the J end lost 1 base, and 10 bases lay between the germline ends. This chain's CDR3 is CASSEGDANTEAFF. For the CDR3, the DNA is TGTGCCAGCAGCGAGGGGGACGCGAACACTGAAGCTTTCTTT.

This clonotype showed up many times. This chain connects TRBV7-6 to TRBJ2-1, with 14 nucleotides matching TRBD2. CDR3 length: 16 residues. The J segment lost 7 bases and the V segment lost 5 bases, leaving 7 bases of the junction unmatched. Germline CDR1 and CDR2: SGHVS and FNYEAQ. The CDR3 DNA reads as TGTGCCAGCAGCCCCGGACTAGCGGGAGGAGGGAATGAGCAGTTCTTC. Protein product: CASSPGLAGGGNEQFF.

The V gene is TRBV20-1, the J gene TRBJ2-7; 11 bases fit TRBD2. Losses at the gene ends were 0 bases for V and 2 bases for J; bases not matched to a gene: 9. This CDR3 is 17 amino acids long. The germline gives CDR1 DFQATT, CDR2 SNEGSKA (reference sequence). CDR3 in amino acids: CSARDPFASGRPYEQYF. The CDR3 DNA is TGCAGTGCTAGAGACCCCTTTGCTAGCGGGAGGCCCTACGAGCAGTACTTC.

This clonotype was counted at least ten times. The J gene is TRBJ2-2, the V gene TRBV5-1, with D possibly matching TRBD1 (6 bases). CDR3 length: 13 residues. Germline V lookup: CDR1 SGHRS, CDR2 YFSETQ. Trimming shortened V by 3 bases and J by 5 bases, and 8 bases separated the two germline ends. The CDR3 coding sequence is TGCGCCAGCAGCTCACAGGGAACCGGGGAGCTGTTTTTT. Translation: CASSSQGTGELFF. Full variable domain (missing parts from reference TRBV5-1 and TRBJ2-2): KAGVTQTPRYLIKTRGQQVTLSCSPISGHRSVSWYQQTPGQGLQFLFEYFSETQRNKGNFPGRFSGRQFSNSRSEMNVSTLELGDSALYLCASSSQGTGELFFGEGSRLTVL.

As concerns this clonotype: The CDR3 does not end in the conserved phenylalanine or tryptophan, so this is likely a read error. It is unclear where the CDR3 begins or ends on the DNA, so no DNA is shown, and the CDR3 is as TCRdb lists it. The chain employs TRBV28 and TRBJ2-7; the DNA was not used to check the table's D call, TRBD2. CDR1 and CDR2 from the germline V gene are MDHEN and SYDVKM. The CDR3 spans 17 amino acids, including both terminal residues. This chain's CDR3 is CASTEGAGLENPLFAVL.

This chain joins TRBV7-6 and TRBJ1-5; no definite D call. This CDR3 has 15 amino acids. The germline V gene has CDR1 SGHVS and CDR2 FNYEAQ. Trimming stripped 0 bases from V and 6 bases from J, with 12 bases between. DNA of the CDR3: TGTGCCAGCAGCTTAGCATCGGGTGCCGGTCAGCCCCAGCATTTT. It is translated as CASSLASGAGQPQHF.

This clonotype occurred a few times. V gene TRBV7-9 combines with J gene TRBJ1-4; the D gene is possibly TRBD1 (5 bases). Between the trimmed V and J ends, which lost 4 bases and 3 bases, there was a span of 12 bases. Germline V gives CDR1 SEHNR, CDR2 FQNEAQ (reference sequence). The CDR3 has 15 residues. The chain's CDR3 is CASSYLGGSNEKLFF. The CDR3, as DNA: TGTGCCAGCAGCTATCTGGGGGGGTCTAATGAAAAACTGTTTTTT.

In its sample, this clonotype was seen a few times. The V call is TRBV29-1, the J call TRBJ2-5; 8 bases map to TRBD1. Germline CDR1 is SQVTM and CDR2 is ANQGSEA. CDR3 length equals 11 residues. DNA of the CDR3: TGCAGTGAAAGACAGGGGGAGACCCAGTACTTC. Translated: CSERQGETQYF. Variable domain in full (rest from reference TRBV29-1 and TRBJ2-5): SAVISQKPSRDICQRGTSLTIQCQVDSQVTMMFWYRQQPGQSLTLIATANQGSEATYESGFVIDKFPISRPNLTFSTLTVSNMSPEDSSIYLCSERQGETQYFGPGTRLLVL.

This clonotype was detected many times. The chain links TRBV20-1 to TRBJ2-1, with TRBD2 matching 10 bases. This CDR3 has 16 amino acids. Germline V gene data show CDR1 as DFQATT and CDR2 as SNEGSKA (reference sequence). Germline trimming cut 4 bases from V and 4 bases from J; bases unmatched to any gene: 10. Here the CDR3 reads CSATPAGGPKYNEQFF. CDR3 sequence (DNA): TGCAGTGCTACGCCAGCGGGAGGGCCCAAGTACAATGAGCAGTTCTTC.

The chain joins TRBV4-1 to TRBJ2-5; 10 bases match TRBD2. V was pared by 0 bases and J by 3 bases, with 4 bases of the junction left unmatched. Germline loops: CDR1 MGHRA, CDR2 YSYEKL. The length of the CDR3 is 16 residues. CDR3 residues: CASSQDDLAGEETQYF. In nucleotides, the CDR3 is TGCGCCAGCAGCCAAGATGACCTAGCGGGAGAAGAGACCCAGTACTTC.

V gene TRBV18 combines with J gene TRBJ1-5; 9 positions match TRBD1. CDR1 is KGHSH and CDR2 is LQKENI in the germline V gene. V dropped 2 bases and J dropped 8; count of bases not matched to a gene: 4. CDR3 length equals 14 residues. The CDR3 here is CASSPNRGREPQHF. DNA of the CDR3: TGTGCCAGCTCACCAAACAGGGGGCGCGAGCCCCAGCATTTT.

J is TRBJ2-3 and V is TRBV7-9; D is possibly TRBD1 (5 bases). The V end was cut by 7 bases, the J end by 1 base, with 9 bases between. Germline V CDR1 and CDR2: SEHNR, FQNEAQ (reference sequence). This CDR3 contains 13 residues. The DNA of the CDR3 is TGTGCCAGCATGGCCAGGGGCACAGATACGCAGTATTTT. As protein: CASMARGTDTQYF.

J is TRBJ1-3 and V is TRBV7-2; 7 nucleotides agree with TRBD1. In germline, CDR1 is SGHTA, CDR2 FQGNSA. V was pared by 5 bases and J by 4 bases, with 11 bases of the junction left unmatched. The CDR3 extends over 16 amino acids. CDR3 protein: CASSPQGGTGGNTIYF. For the CDR3, the DNA is TGTGCCAGCAGCCCGCAGGGGGGCACAGGGGGAAACACCATATATTTT.

This clonotype was observed at least ten times. V is TRBV28 and J is TRBJ2-2; no clear D. The CDR3 covers 16 residues. The germline V and J ends were trimmed by 8 bases and 2 bases, with 18 bases remaining between them. Looked up from germline, CDR1 is MDHEN and CDR2 is SYDVKM. CDR3 sequence (DNA): TGTGCCAGCCTGCCCTCACAATCAGCCAACACCGGGGAGCTGTTTTTT. Amino acids: CASLPSQSANTGELFF.

The chain links TRBV13 to TRBJ2-7; maybe TRBD1 (6 bases). The CDR3 runs to 15 residues. V was pared by 6 bases and J by 0 bases, with 15 bases between. Germline V CDR1 and CDR2: PRHDT, FYEKMQ (reference sequence). CDR3 in DNA: TGTGCCAGCAGTACCGGGACATTCAGCTCCTACGAGCAGTACTTC. Encoded protein: CASSTGTFSSYEQYF.

The V and J genes are TRBV6-2 or TRBV6-3 and TRBJ2-7; D ambiguous. V was cut by 0 bases and J by 3 bases, with 6 bases left in between. CDR3 length equals 13 residues. CDR1 and CDR2 from the germline V gene are MNHEY and SVGEGT. The CDR3 DNA sequence: TGTGCCAGCAGTTACTCGACCGGCTACGAGCAGTACTTC. As protein: CASSYSTGYEQYF.

This clonotype came up a few times. This rearrangement joins TRBV20-1 to TRBJ2-7, with TRBD1 identical over 8 bases. This CDR3 has 14 amino acids. The J segment lost 4 bases and the V segment lost 3 bases, leaving 8 bases of the junction unmatched. The germline CDR1 and CDR2 sequences are DFQATT and SNEGSKA (reference sequence). In DNA form, the CDR3 reads TGCAGTGCTAGGGACAGGGAGTCGGAATACGAGCAGTACTTC. Its translation is CSARDRESEYEQYF.

This clonotype showed up just a few times. The rearrangement joins TRBV18 to TRBJ2-1; 8 bases align to TRBD1. This CDR3 spans 15 amino acids. The junction had 3 bases not matched to a gene; V was cut back by 3 bases and J by 2 bases. CDR1 is KGHSH, CDR2 LQKENI, per germline. The CDR3 region is CASSPGQGTYNEQFF. CDR3 sequence (DNA): TGTGCCAGCTCACCCGGACAGGGAACCTACAATGAGCAGTTCTTC.

This clonotype was seen a few times. CDR3 region: CASSSSHYEQYF. The CDR3, as DNA: TGCGCCAGCAGCAGTTCCCACTACGAGCAGTACTTC. The chain links TRBV5-1 to TRBJ2-7; D remains unclear. Per the germline V gene, CDR1 is SGHRS and CDR2 is YFSETQ. The length of the CDR3 is 12 residues. Between the trimmed V and J ends, which lost 4 bases and 3 bases, there was a span of 8 bases. Variable domain in full (rest from reference TRBV5-1 and TRBJ2-7): KAGVTQTPRYLIKTRGQQVTLSCSPISGHRSVSWYQQTPGQGLQFLFEYFSETQRNKGNFPGRFSGRQFSNSRSEMNVSTLELGDSALYLCASSSSHYEQYFGPGTRLTVT.